The clone carrying this TCR beta chain was counted between two and nine times. Antigen: not known. This sample was taken from a study of T cells after yellow fever vaccination. Study background: Fractions low in cell number were prepared with SMART-Seq v4 Ultra Low Input. Broader study findings: Any FACS-sorted repertoire could hold abundant clonotypes that contaminate it from the bulk population. Subsequent booster samples again held most clones from primary vaccination (roughly 95% CD4, 85% to 90% CD8).

V was pared by 1 base and J by 3 bases, with 12 bases between. Germline V gene sequence: CDR1 LGHDT, CDR2 YNNKEL (reference sequence). CDR3 size: 15 residues. 5'RACE template switching added a universal primer site and UMIs to TCR cDNA. TCRdb re-derived calls from the 5' RACE reads in MiXCR, one entry per CDR3 protein. The sample records about 340,000 distinct CDR3 sequences, over 8% being singletons. Sequences were derived from PBMCs, sampled on the day of the first yellow fever vaccination. The rearrangement links TRBV3-1 to TRBJ1-2; TRBD1 might be the D (6 bases). The origin of this receptor is a man younger than 35 who received the YFV17D yellow fever vaccine. The CDR3 bases are TGTGCCAGCAGCCAAGGTAGGGGGATGGACTATGGCTACACCTTC. Encoded protein: CASSQGRGMDYGYTF.